This T cell receptor beta chain was sequenced during a study of blood T cell repertoires in COVID-19. On the study more broadly: Spain, Italy and the United States supplied samples that represented acute and convalescent COVID-19. Sample material is recorded as cDNA or gDNA derived from T cells, B-cell-depleted T cells, or PBMCs.

This CDR3 spans 17 amino acids. The germline CDR1 and CDR2 sequences are SGHRS and YFSETQ. The V gene end was trimmed by 4 bases and the J gene end by 4 bases; junction bases not matched to a gene: 12. Original data processing: Reference gene primer amplification in the assay estimated nucleated cell counts. Assay: immunoSEQ multiplex PCR; the TCRdb copy retains only in-frame clones and omits some. V, J and clone size are taken as reported in that table, and D and trimming were inferred from the DNA itself. Of around 150,000 clones in the sample, 76% were seen once. This TCR was recovered from a man aged 60 to 75 with acute or convalescent COVID-19. This sequence joins TRBV5-1 and TRBJ2-3; 10 bases map to TRBD2. Material: peripheral blood. CDR3 coding DNA: TGCGCCAGCAGCCCCGGGATAGCGGGAGGCGGTCCAGATACGCAGTATTTT. Its translation: CASSPGIAGGGPDTQYF. The full variable domain, its missing parts supplied by reference TRBV5-1 and TRBJ2-3, is KAGVTQTPRYLIKTRGQQVTLSCSPISGHRSVSWYQQTPGQGLQFLFEYFSETQRNKGNFPGRFSGRQFSNSRSEMNVSTLELGDSALYLCASSPGIAGGGPDTQYFGPGTRLTVL.